The next 22 T cell receptor beta chains were all read from a single sample in a study of T cell responses to AZD1222 COVID-19 vaccine. Only in-frame clones appear in the TCRdb table, and some are missing; sequencing was by immunoSEQ multiplex PCR. Altogether 120,000 or so clones are present, 84% being singletons, with the ten largest covering about 27%. The sample in question was peripheral blood, obtained 28 days after the second AZD1222 dose. These receptors were obtained from an adult who received the AZD1222 COVID-19 vaccine.

The chain has TRBV30 and TRBJ1-3; 9 nucleotides match TRBD1. The V gene end was trimmed by 3 bases and the J gene end by 5 bases; junction bases not matched to a gene: 8. The length of the CDR3 is 15 residues. From germline, CDR1 is GTSNPN and CDR2 SVGIG (reference sequence). CDR3 loop: CAWSKGTGLRNTIYF. The CDR3 DNA follows: TGTGCCTGGAGCAAGGGGACAGGGTTAAGAAACACCATATATTTT.

This chain joins TRBV9 and TRBJ1-1; 8 bases line up with TRBD1. The V gene's germline CDR1 is SGDLS and CDR2 YYNGEE. The CDR3 sequence is 17 residues long. V gave up 4 bases and J gave up 3 bases; unmatched junction bases: 14. CDR3 in DNA: TGTGCCAGCAGCCTTGGACAGGGCGACCCTTCGGACACTGAAGCTTTCTTT. It translates to CASSLGQGDPSDTEAFF.

This clone was counted once. The V and J genes are TRBV5-4 and TRBJ1-5; D might be TRBD1 (5 bases). The CDR3 has 17 amino acids. V was cut by 2 bases and J by 5 bases, with 20 bases left in between. The germline gives CDR1 SGHNT, CDR2 YYREEE (reference sequence). CDR3 protein: CASSFLIKAGEHQPQHF. CDR3 in DNA: TGTGCCAGCAGCTTCCTAATTAAAGCGGGGGAACATCAGCCCCAGCATTTT.

The rearrangement uses TRBV30 and TRBJ2-7, with a weak D call TRBD2 (5 bases). The CDR3 sequence is 12 residues long. Trimming shortened V by 0 bases and J by 2 bases, and 5 bases separated the two germline ends. CDR1 GTSNPN and CDR2 SVGIG come from the germline V gene (reference sequence). This chain's CDR3 is CAWSVSAYEQYF. DNA for the CDR3: TGTGCCTGGAGTGTTAGCGCCTACGAGCAGTACTTC.

The chain's CDR3 is CASSQDSLAGGTDTQYF. CDR3 coding DNA: TGTGCCAGCAGCCAAGATAGCCTAGCGGGGGGTACAGATACGCAGTATTTT. The chain joins TRBV3-1 (or the pseudogene TRBV3-2) to TRBJ2-3, with 11 bases aligning to TRBD2. Germline CDR1 reads LGHDT; CDR2 reads YNNKEL (reference sequence). V lost 0 bases, J lost 3 bases, and 5 bases stayed unmatched. This CDR3 has 17 amino acids.

The V gene is TRBV5-1, the J gene TRBJ2-7, with D hard to call. Trimming stripped 6 bases from V and 6 bases from J, with 10 bases between. This CDR3 is built from 11 residues. Germline loops: CDR1 SGHRS, CDR2 YFSETQ. The CDR3 nucleotides read TGCGCCAGCACCCTTTCTGGCGAGCAGTACTTC. Encoded protein: CASTLSGEQYF.

V gene TRBV11-2 combines with J gene TRBJ1-1; no definite D call. Germline-derived CDR1 and CDR2 are SGHAT and FQNNGV. The CDR3 is made up of 14 amino acids. V lost 1 base to trimming and J lost 4 bases, with 10 bases between them. The CDR3 region is CASSLVPGGTEAFF. The CDR3 DNA reads TGTGCCAGCAGCTTAGTACCGGGAGGCACTGAAGCTTTCTTT. Variable domain in full (rest from reference TRBV11-2 and TRBJ1-1): EAGVAQSPRYKIIEKRQSVAFWCNPISGHATLYWYQQILGQGPKLLIQFQNNGVVDDSQLPKDRFSAERLKGVDSTLKIQPAKLEDSAVYLCASSLVPGGTEAFFGQGTRLTVV.

The chain carries TRBV7-2 and TRBJ2-2, with D possibly being TRBD2 (6 bases). Per germline, CDR1 SGHTA and CDR2 FQGNSA. The V gene lost 6 bases and the J gene lost 3 bases, with 11 bases spanning the gap. This CDR3 has 14 residues. CDR3 nucleotides: TGTGCCAGCAGTCGGGACTCATACACCGGGGAGCTGTTTTTT. Encoded protein: CASSRDSYTGELFF.

V and J are TRBV19 and TRBJ1-5; a possible D gene is TRBD1 (5 bases). Trimming removed 0 bases from V and 2 bases from J, with 8 bases in between. From germline, CDR1 is LNHDA and CDR2 SQIVND (reference sequence). CDR3 length: 15 residues. This CDR3 is CASSIEAGGNQPQHF. The CDR3 DNA sequence: TGTGCCAGTAGTATAGAGGCGGGGGGCAATCAGCCCCAGCATTTT. The full variable domain, its missing parts supplied by reference TRBV19 and TRBJ1-5, is DGGITQSPKYLFRKEGQNVTLSCEQNLNHDAMYWYRQDPGQGLRLIYYSQIVNDFQKGDIAEGYSVSREKKESFPLTVTSAQKNPTAFYLCASSIEAGGNQPQHFGDGTRLSIL.

This clone was detected only once. The gene calls are TRBV5-1 and TRBJ2-7, with no clear D. This CDR3 is built from 13 residues. Germline V CDR1 and CDR2: SGHRS, YFSETQ. Trimming stripped 2 bases from V and 1 base from J, with 7 bases between. DNA of the CDR3: TGCGCCAGCAGCTTTGGGGTTTCCTACGAGCAGTACTTC. It specifies CASSFGVSYEQYF.

In this sample, this clone turned up once. The chain couples TRBV6-5 to TRBJ1-5; D is unclear. The CDR3 runs to 15 residues. Germline values: CDR1 MNHEY, CDR2 SVGAGI. V lost 7 bases and J 0 bases, leaving 13 bases between the germline ends. CDR3 in amino acids: CASTSRGNSNQPQHF. CDR3 DNA: TGTGCCAGCACCAGCAGAGGGAATAGCAATCAGCCCCAGCATTTT.

The genes are TRBV21-1 and TRBJ1-5; TRBD1 was called by the table and not checked on the DNA. TRBV21-1 is assigned pseudogene status. There are 18 residues in the CDR3. CDR3 in amino acids: CASSKMSSRHYSNQPQHF. DNA for the CDR3: TGTGCCAGCAGCAAAATGTCTTCGCGACATTATAGCAATCAGCCCCAGCATTTT.

A remark on this clone: At one boundary the junction diverges from the germline segment, which might be a read error. The CDR3 loop is CASTLVTDTQYF. The DNA of the CDR3 is TGTGCCAGCACCTTAGTAACAGATACGCAGTATTTT. V usage is TRBV7-2 and J usage is TRBJ2-3; D ambiguous. CDR3 size: 12 residues. CDR1 and CDR2 (germline): SGHTA, FQGNSA.

V usage is TRBV5-1 and J usage is TRBJ2-7, with D possibly matching TRBD1 (6 bases). CDR1 is SGHRS, CDR2 YFSETQ, per germline. V lost 4 bases and J 1 base, leaving 12 bases between the germline ends. The CDR3 length is 14 residues. The CDR3 sequence: CASSPTGRSYEQYF. The DNA for the CDR3 is TGCGCCAGCAGCCCTACAGGGCGTTCCTACGAGCAGTACTTC.

J is TRBJ2-7 and V is TRBV6-2 or TRBV6-3, with 13 bases lining up with TRBD2. Germline assignment: CDR1 MNHEY and CDR2 SVGEGT. The CDR3 extends over 16 amino acids. V lost 5 bases, J lost 2 bases, and 6 bases stayed unmatched. The CDR3 loop is CASSDLTSGGAYEQYF. DNA for the CDR3: TGTGCCAGCAGTGATCTCACTAGCGGGGGGGCCTACGAGCAGTACTTC.

The chain employs TRBV30 and TRBJ2-7; the D gene is possibly TRBD2 (5 bases). Per germline, CDR1 GTSNPN and CDR2 SVGIG (reference sequence). V was clipped by 0 bases and J by 2 bases, with 11 bases between them. The CDR3 covers 14 residues. The CDR3 coding sequence is TGTGCCTGGAGTGTATACACCGGGACCTACGAGCAGTACTTC. The encoded protein is CAWSVYTGTYEQYF.

The V and J genes are TRBV6-5 and TRBJ1-5; a possible D gene is TRBD1 (5 bases). Trimming took 5 bases from V and 4 from J, leaving 15 bases between them. Germline V lookup: CDR1 MNHEY, CDR2 SVGAGI. The CDR3 sequence is 15 residues long. For the CDR3, the DNA is TGTGCCAGCAGTCCCCGGGGGGTTCGGAATCAGCCCCAGCATTTT. It codes for CASSPRGVRNQPQHF.

The J gene is TRBJ1-3, the V gene TRBV7-3; TRBD1 matches at 11 bases. This CDR3 spans 16 amino acids. Germline V gene lookup returns CDR1 SGHTA and CDR2 FQGTGA. V trimming: 3 bases; J trimming: 3 bases; junction bases outside the gene matches: 4. CDR3 DNA: TGTGCCAGCAGCTTGCCTGGGACAGGGGGTGGAAACACCATATATTTT. Amino acids: CASSLPGTGGGNTIYF.

This clone was picked up one time. This chain uses TRBV3-1 (or the pseudogene TRBV3-2) with TRBJ1-2, with 10 bases that match TRBD1. Germline V lookup: CDR1 LGHDT, CDR2 YNNKEL (reference sequence). The length of the CDR3 is 18 residues. J was trimmed by 5 bases and V by 1 base; bases with no gene match: 13. In DNA form, the CDR3 reads TGTGCCAGCAGCCAAGGGCTCGGTGGGGGACAGGGGAGATATGGCTACACCTTC. Translating it yields CASSQGLGGGQGRYGYTF.

The rearrangement uses TRBV6-5 and TRBJ2-7, with D maybe TRBD2 (6 bases). V lost 0 bases and J 5 bases, leaving 11 bases between the germline ends. Germline CDR1 reads MNHEY; CDR2 reads SVGAGI. The CDR3 contains 14 residues. The CDR3, as DNA: TGTGCCAGCAGTTACTCGGAGGGAACCCACGAGCAGTACTTC. The encoded protein is CASSYSEGTHEQYF.

This chain uses TRBV6-5 with TRBJ1-1; no clear D. The CDR3 has 13 amino acids. V gave up 6 bases and J gave up 1 base, with 9 bases separating them. Per germline, CDR1 MNHEY and CDR2 SVGAGI. The CDR3 coding sequence is TGTGCCAGCAGGGGTTTCGGGAACACTGAAGCTTTCTTT. Translation gives CASRGFGNTEAFF.

This clone was observed a single time. This chain uses TRBV7-8 with TRBJ2-7; unclear D gene. Germline V gene lookup returns CDR1 SGHVS and CDR2 FQNEAQ. Trimming removed 1 base from V and 2 bases from J, with 9 bases in between. This CDR3 spans 14 amino acids. The DNA of the CDR3 is TGTGCCAGCAGCTTAGTTACAGCAACCTACGAGCAGTACTTC. Encoded protein: CASSLVTATYEQYF.